This is a list of T cell receptor beta chains from one sample in a study of blood T cell repertoires in COVID-19. TCRdb's copy holds only in-frame clones and misses some; the assay was immunoSEQ multiplex PCR. The sample shows 300,000 to 350,000 clones, 75% to 95% of them seen only once. The sequenced material came from peripheral blood. These receptors came from a woman in her twenties or thirties with COVID-19, enrolled during active disease. Each CDR3 is given with its conserved first and last residue. The D gene is left open where the match is weak. A row's size may be missing; if present it is once, few, many or a size class.

j_call | d_call | v_call | clone_size | cdr3_aa | cdr3_nt
TRBJ1-3 | - | TRBV29-1 | - | CSVVVGVSGNTIYF | TGCAGCGTTGTAGTCGGGGTTTCTGGAAACACCATATATTTT
TRBJ2-1 | TRBD2 | TRBV28 | - | CASRILAAPYNEQFF | TGTGCCAGCAGGATCCTAGCGGCCCCCTACAATGAGCAGTTCTTC
TRBJ2-7 | - | TRBV7-8 | - | CASSLRADAAYEQYF | TGTGCCAGCAGCTTAAGAGCGGACGCAGCCTACGAGCAGTACTTC
TRBJ2-7 | - | TRBV12-3/TRBV12-4 | - | CASSLAGREQYF | TGTGCCAGCAGTTTGGCGGGGAGGGAGCAGTACTTC
TRBJ2-3 | - | TRBV10-1 | - | CASSSTDTQYF | TGCGCCAGCAGCTCCACAGATACGCAGTATTTT
TRBJ2-3 | TRBD1 | TRBV10-3 | - | CAIAAGGEDTQYF | TGTGCCATCGCGGCAGGGGGCGAGGATACGCAGTATTTT
TRBJ2-7 | TRBD1 | TRBV5-8 | - | CASSWSGQGYNEQYF | TGTGCCAGCAGCTGGTCGGGACAGGGATATAACGAGCAGTACTTC
TRBJ2-7 | - | TRBV23-1 | once | CASSVGDLAYEQYF | TGCGCCAGCTCCGTAGGGGACTTAGCCTACGAGCAGTACTTC
TRBJ2-7 | TRBD2 | TRBV6-2/TRBV6-3 | - | CASSRGTSGRGRPSEQYF | TGTGCCAGCAGCAGAGGGACTAGCGGGAGGGGTCGACCCTCCGAGCAGTACTTC
TRBJ2-4 | TRBD1 | TRBV5-1 | - | CASSSGQGGRENIQYF | TGCGCCAGCAGCTCCGGACAGGGAGGTAGAGAAAACATTCAGTACTTC
TRBJ1-2 | - | TRBV7-3 | - | CASSPGGGSYGYTF | TGTGCCAGCAGCCCAGGCGGAGGGTCCTATGGCTACACCTTC
TRBJ2-7 | TRBD2 | TRBV6-5 | - | CASSYDTSGSYEQYF | TGTGCCAGCAGTTACGATACTAGCGGGAGCTACGAGCAGTACTTC
TRBJ1-5 | - | TRBV24-1 | - | CATSEEGPNRPQHF | TGTGCCACCAGTGAGGAGGGGCCGAATCGGCCCCAGCATTTT
TRBJ1-5 | - | TRBV11-3 | - | CASSLRGWGNQPQHF | TGTGCCAGCAGCTTACGAGGGTGGGGCAATCAGCCCCAGCATTTT
TRBJ2-3 | - | TRBV2 | - | CATSEMAGNTQYF | TGTGCCACCTCCGAGATGGCGGGGAATACGCAGTATTTT
TRBJ1-2 | - | TRBV5-1 | few | CASSMDGGDGGYTF | TGCGCCAGCAGCATGGACGGAGGGGATGGTGGCTACACCTTC
TRBJ1-4 | TRBD1 | TRBV2 | - | CASSEGRGWANEKLFF | TGTGCCAGCAGTGAAGGCAGGGGGTGGGCTAATGAAAAACTGTTTTTT
TRBJ1-2 | - | TRBV19 | - | CASSSGRGSGYTF | TGTGCCAGTAGTTCGGGGAGGGGAAGTGGCTACACCTTC
TRBJ2-7 | - | TRBV3-1/TRBV3-2 | once | CASSQGGRGGAYEQYF | TGTGCCAGCAGCCAAGGGGGGAGGGGGGGGGCCTACGAGCAGTACTTC
TRBJ2-1 | TRBD2 | TRBV14 | - | CATRAGGGHNEQFF | TGTGCCACCAGAGCGGGAGGAGGGCACAATGAGCAGTTCTTC
TRBJ2-7 | TRBD2 | TRBV28 | - | CASSPRPAGAPYEQYF | TGTGCCAGCAGCCCCCGGCCCGCGGGAGCCCCCTACGAGCAGTACTTC
TRBJ2-7 | TRBD1 | TRBV30 | - | CAWTKQGGGYEQYF | TGTGCCTGGACCAAACAGGGGGGTGGCTACGAGCAGTACTTC
TRBJ2-7 | TRBD2 | TRBV6-5 | - | CASSFPGLAGDEQYF | TGTGCCAGCAGTTTTCCGGGACTAGCGGGAGACGAGCAGTACTTC
TRBJ2-1 | TRBD2 | TRBV14 | - | CASSQERSGRSHEQFF | TGTGCCAGCAGCCAAGAAAGGAGCGGGAGAAGTCATGAGCAGTTCTTC
TRBJ2-7 | - | TRBV2 | - | CASREKGEGPREQYF | TGTGCCAGCAGGGAGAAGGGTGAGGGCCCGAGAGAGCAGTACTTC
TRBJ2-3 | - | TRBV6-5 | - | CASFEGSTDTQYF | TGTGCCAGCTTCGAGGGAAGCACAGATACGCAGTATTTT
TRBJ1-5 | - | TRBV7-2 | - | CASSFTPAGSQPQHF | TGTGCCAGCAGCTTCACCCCCGCAGGGTCTCAGCCCCAGCATTTT
TRBJ1-6 | - | TRBV7-9 | - | CASSWTSNNSPLHF | TGTGCCAGCAGCTGGACATCGAATAATTCACCCCTCCACTTT
TRBJ1-2 | TRBD1 | TRBV5-6 | few | CASSLVRGRGYTF | TGTGCCAGCAGCTTGGTCAGGGGGCGAGGCTACACCTTC
TRBJ2-6 | TRBD1 | TRBV28 | - | CASLDRGLGANVLTF | TGTGCCAGCCTCGACAGGGGGCTTGGGGCCAACGTCCTGACTTTC
TRBJ2-5 | - | TRBV12-3/TRBV12-4 | - | CASSFTAQETQYF | TGTGCCAGCAGTTTCACAGCCCAAGAGACCCAGTACTTC
TRBJ1-5 | - | TRBV2 | - | CASRKESNQPQHF | TGTGCCAGCAGAAAGGAGAGCAATCAGCCCCAGCATTTT
TRBJ2-2 | - | TRBV5-4 | - | CASSVGSSSTGELFF | TGTGCCAGCAGCGTCGGGTCTTCGAGCACCGGGGAGCTGTTTTTT
TRBJ1-2 | TRBD1 | TRBV29-1 | - | CSVATGGGYGYTF | TGCAGCGTTGCCACAGGGGGAGGCTATGGCTACACCTTC
TRBJ1-2 | TRBD1 | TRBV28 | - | CASSRLPTGDYGYTF | TGTGCCAGCAGTCGCCTGCCAACAGGGGACTATGGCTACACCTTC
TRBJ2-5 | TRBD1 | TRBV6-5 | - | CASSATGGIQETQYF | TGTGCCAGCAGCGCCACAGGGGGAATCCAAGAGACCCAGTACTTC
TRBJ2-3 | - | TRBV27 | - | CASRGHSGSILTDTQYF | TGTGCCAGCCGAGGGCATAGCGGCAGCATCCTCACAGATACGCAGTATTTT
TRBJ1-1 | - | TRBV7-2 | - | CASSLEGGGTEAFF | TGTGCCAGCAGCTTAGAAGGGGGTGGCACTGAAGCTTTCTTT
TRBJ2-2 | TRBD2 | TRBV19 | few | CASTPQLAALLTGELFF | TGTGCCAGTACCCCTCAGCTAGCGGCCCTCCTCACCGGGGAGCTGTTTTTT